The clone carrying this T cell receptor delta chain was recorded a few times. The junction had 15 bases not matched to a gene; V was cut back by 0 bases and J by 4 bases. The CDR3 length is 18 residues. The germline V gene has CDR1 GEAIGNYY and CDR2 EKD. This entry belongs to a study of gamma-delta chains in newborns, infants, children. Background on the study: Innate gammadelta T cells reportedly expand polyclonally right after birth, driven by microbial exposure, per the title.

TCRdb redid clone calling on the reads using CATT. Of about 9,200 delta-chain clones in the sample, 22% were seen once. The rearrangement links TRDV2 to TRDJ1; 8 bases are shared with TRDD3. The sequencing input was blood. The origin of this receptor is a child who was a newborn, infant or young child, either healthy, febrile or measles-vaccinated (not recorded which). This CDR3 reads CACDTLTGGPTEGDKLIF. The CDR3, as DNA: TGTGCCTGTGACACCTTGACTGGGGGGCCCACAGAGGGCGATAAACTCATCTTT.